Shown below are 9 T cell receptor beta chains from a single sample sequenced in a study of blood T cell repertoires in COVID-19. Profiled with immunoSEQ multiplex PCR; TCRdb holds only in-frame clones, not every one. This sample has 110,000 to 150,000 clones; around 77% occur once, and the top ten carry around 8.7%. Sequencing was done on a sample of peripheral blood. The receptors were gathered from a man in his fifties with active or convalescent COVID-19.

This chain links TRBV20-1 with TRBJ2-7; 8 nucleotides line up with TRBD2. Trimming cost V 3 bases and J 1 base; bases outside gene matches: 11. The CDR3 is made up of 16 amino acids. The V gene's germline CDR1 is DFQATT and CDR2 SNEGSKA (reference sequence). CDR3 loop: CSASRSSGPTSYEQYF. DNA for the CDR3: TGCAGTGCTAGTAGGTCTAGCGGGCCCACATCCTACGAGCAGTACTTC.

This clone was seen only once. The chain recombines TRBV3-1 (or the pseudogene TRBV3-2) with TRBJ1-1; weak D call: TRBD1 (6 bases). Per germline, CDR1 LGHDT and CDR2 YNNKEL (reference sequence). V lost 1 base to trimming and J lost 0 bases, with 12 bases between them. This CDR3 contains 16 residues. The CDR3 nucleotides are TGTGCCAGCAGCCAAGCTCAGGGGCTAGTGAACACTGAAGCTTTCTTT. Translation gives CASSQAQGLVNTEAFF.

Details on this clone: Other DNA sequences in this specimen translate into the identical CDR3. The CDR3 protein is CASSLRAGDNEQFF. CDR3 nucleotide sequence: TGCGCCAGCAGCTTGCGGGCAGGGGACAATGAGCAGTTCTTC. The rearrangement uses TRBV5-1 and TRBJ2-1; D is possibly TRBD1 (6 bases). CDR1 is SGHRS and CDR2 is YFSETQ in the germline V gene. CDR3 size: 14 residues. V was shortened by 1 base and J by 5 bases, with 10 bases between the two germline ends.

The chain employs TRBV27 and TRBJ1-6; 7 bases are shared with TRBD1. The ends lost 4 bases at V and 12 bases at J; junction bases unmatched: 9. Germline V lookup: CDR1 MNHEY, CDR2 SMNVEV (reference sequence). This CDR3 contains 14 residues. This chain's CDR3 is CASSSRTGGGPLHF. CDR3 DNA sequence: TGTGCCAGCAGTTCCCGGACAGGAGGGGGACCCCTCCACTTT.

This sequence joins TRBV3-1 (or the pseudogene TRBV3-2) and TRBJ2-7; D remains ambiguous. V gave up 9 bases and J gave up 7 bases, with 13 bases separating them. Germline lookup yields CDR1 LGHDT and CDR2 YNNKEL (reference sequence). The CDR3 runs 11 residues. The CDR3 region has the DNA TGTGCCAGTTCACTAAGAAGGGAGCAGTACTTC. Translated: CASSLRREQYF.

The chain employs TRBV21-1 and TRBJ2-1; the table's D call, TRBD2, has no DNA check behind it. TRBV21-1 is a recognized pseudogene. The CDR3 extends over 15 amino acids. The CDR3 reads CASSKKRTRHNEQFF. Here the CDR3 DNA reads TGTGCCAGCAGCAAAAAACGGACTAGACACAATGAGCAGTTCTTC.

V is TRBV28 and J is TRBJ2-3, with TRBD1 identical over 10 bases. This CDR3 region has 17 residues. CDR1 is MDHEN, CDR2 SYDVKM, per germline. With 3 bases clipped from V and 2 bases from J, the junction kept 8 bases outside the gene matches. The DNA for the CDR3 is TGTGCCAGCAGTTTCGCCGGGACAGGGGACTTCACAGATACGCAGTATTTT. It is translated as CASSFAGTGDFTDTQYF.

The chain carries TRBV12-3 or TRBV12-4 and TRBJ2-5; D not certain. This CDR3 contains 12 residues. V was trimmed by 6 bases and J by 5 bases, leaving 10 bases between them. CDR3 sequence (DNA): TGTGCCAGCAGCCCCTCTATGGAGACCCAGTACTTC. Translation: CASSPSMETQYF.

The J gene is TRBJ1-4, the V gene TRBV5-1, with a tentative D call TRBD1 (5 bases). This CDR3 has 14 amino acids. CDR1 SGHRS and CDR2 YFSETQ come from the germline V gene. Trimming shortened V by 4 bases and J by 8 bases, and 15 bases separated the two germline ends. The CDR3 region is CASSGGGAREKLFF. CDR3 DNA: TGCGCCAGCAGCGGAGGAGGGGCTAGAGAAAAACTGTTTTTT. Variable domain in full (rest from reference TRBV5-1 and TRBJ1-4): KAGVTQTPRYLIKTRGQQVTLSCSPISGHRSVSWYQQTPGQGLQFLFEYFSETQRNKGNFPGRFSGRQFSNSRSEMNVSTLELGDSALYLCASSGGGAREKLFFGSGTQLSVL.